This T cell receptor beta chain was sequenced during a study of T-cell reconstitution after alpha-beta-depleted transplantation in children. The CDR3 runs to 15 residues. V lost 4 bases and J lost 3, with 12 bases in between. Per germline, CDR1 MNHEY and CDR2 SVGAGI. Unique molecular identifiers were used to barcode this TCRbeta library. TCRdb recomputed calls from the PCR reads with MiXCR, one row per CDR3 protein. In the table there are about 610,000 distinct CDR3 sequences, roughly a tenth of which are singletons. The TCR was taken from a human donor who donated a stem cell graft to a child with acute myeloid leukemia. Here the sequenced sample was PBMCs from the stem cell graft donor, taken from the stem cell graft. The chain carries TRBV6-5 and TRBJ1-4; D uncertain. The CDR3 is CASSSRAGPNEKLFF. The CDR3 DNA is TGTGCCAGCAGTTCCCGGGCAGGCCCTAATGAAAAACTGTTTTTT.